This T cell receptor beta chain was identified in a study of cytomegalovirus exposure and HLA in healthy donors. The PCR made use of 60 Vbeta and 13 Jbeta primers. Original methodology: Later reanalysis found 80 million or so unique TCR beta chains, around 9.9 million of them shared. TCRdb's table, derived via immunoSEQ multiplex PCR, lists solely in-frame clones and lacks some. The DNA gave D and trimming, while V, J and clone size come from that table. There are 85,000 to 100,000 clones in the sample; roughly 80% occur only once, and 7.3% lies in the top ten. The length of the CDR3 is 15 residues. V trimming: 2 bases; J trimming: 3 bases; junction bases outside the gene matches: 3. Germline V gene lookup returns CDR1 ENHRY and CDR2 SYGVKD.

Sequencing used PBMCs. The chain uses TRBV10-3 and TRBJ2-5; 10 nucleotides match TRBD1. The source is a man between 50 and 59 years old in good health and CMV-seropositive. The CDR3 sequence is CAISELGTGEETQYF. CDR3 nucleotides: TGTGCCATCAGTGAGCTGGGGACAGGGGAAGAGACCCAGTACTTC.